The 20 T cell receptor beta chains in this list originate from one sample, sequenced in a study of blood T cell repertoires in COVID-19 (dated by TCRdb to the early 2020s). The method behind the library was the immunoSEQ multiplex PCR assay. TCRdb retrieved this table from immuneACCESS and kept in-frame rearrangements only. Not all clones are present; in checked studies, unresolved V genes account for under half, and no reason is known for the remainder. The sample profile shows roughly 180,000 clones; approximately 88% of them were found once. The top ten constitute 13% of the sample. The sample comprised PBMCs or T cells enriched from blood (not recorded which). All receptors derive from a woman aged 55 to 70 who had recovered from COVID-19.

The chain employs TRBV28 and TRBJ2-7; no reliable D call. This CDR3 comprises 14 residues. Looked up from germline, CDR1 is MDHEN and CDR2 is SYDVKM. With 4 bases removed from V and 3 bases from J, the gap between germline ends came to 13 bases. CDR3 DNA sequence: TGTGCCAGCAGTTGGGCCGAAGCCGGCTACGAGCAGTACTTC. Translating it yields CASSWAEAGYEQYF.

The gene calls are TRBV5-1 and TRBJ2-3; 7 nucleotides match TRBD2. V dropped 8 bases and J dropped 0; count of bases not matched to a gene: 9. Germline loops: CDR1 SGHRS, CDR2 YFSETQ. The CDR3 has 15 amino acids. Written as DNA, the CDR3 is TGCGCCAGTAGTATTGGGGGGGTTAGCACAGATACGCAGTATTTT. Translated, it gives CASSIGGVSTDTQYF.

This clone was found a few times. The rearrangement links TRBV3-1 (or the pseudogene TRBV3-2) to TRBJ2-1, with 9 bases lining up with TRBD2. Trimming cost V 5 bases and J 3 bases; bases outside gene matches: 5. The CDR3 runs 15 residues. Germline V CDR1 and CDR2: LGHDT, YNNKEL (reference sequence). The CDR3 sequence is CASSRSGRIYNEQFF. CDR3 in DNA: TGTGCCAGCAGCAGAAGCGGGAGGATCTACAATGAGCAGTTCTTC.

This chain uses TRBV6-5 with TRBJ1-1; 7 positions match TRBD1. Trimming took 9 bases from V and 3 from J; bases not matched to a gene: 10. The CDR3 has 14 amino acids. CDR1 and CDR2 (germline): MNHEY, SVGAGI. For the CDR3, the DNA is TGTGCCAGTCGGATAGGGACAGTATACACTGAAGCTTTCTTT. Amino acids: CASRIGTVYTEAFF.

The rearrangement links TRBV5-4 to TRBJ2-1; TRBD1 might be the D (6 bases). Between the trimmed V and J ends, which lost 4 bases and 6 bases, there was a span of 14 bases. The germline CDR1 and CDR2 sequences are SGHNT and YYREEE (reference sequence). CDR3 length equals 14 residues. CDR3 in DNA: TGTGCCAGCAGCGACCGGGACACAATCAATGAGCAGTTCTTC. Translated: CASSDRDTINEQFF.

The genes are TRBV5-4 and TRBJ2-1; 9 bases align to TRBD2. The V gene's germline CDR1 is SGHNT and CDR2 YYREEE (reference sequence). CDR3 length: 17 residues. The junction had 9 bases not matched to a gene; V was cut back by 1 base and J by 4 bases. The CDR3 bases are TGTGCCAGCAGCTTGCCCCCGGGACTAGCCAATTACAATGAGCAGTTCTTC. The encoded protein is CASSLPPGLANYNEQFF.

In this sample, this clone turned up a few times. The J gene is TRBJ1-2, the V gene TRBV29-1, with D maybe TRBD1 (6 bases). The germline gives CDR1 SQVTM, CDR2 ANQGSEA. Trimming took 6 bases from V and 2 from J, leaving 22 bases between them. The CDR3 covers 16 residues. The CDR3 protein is CSVRLQGTGANYGYTF. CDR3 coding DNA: TGCAGCGTACGGCTACAGGGAACTGGGGCGAACTATGGCTACACCTTC.

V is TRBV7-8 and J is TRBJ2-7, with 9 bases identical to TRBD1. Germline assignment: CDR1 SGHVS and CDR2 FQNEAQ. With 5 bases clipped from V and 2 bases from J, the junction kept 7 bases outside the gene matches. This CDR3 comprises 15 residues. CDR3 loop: CASSLRDRAAYEQYF. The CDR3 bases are TGTGCCAGCAGCCTCCGGGACAGGGCAGCCTACGAGCAGTACTTC.

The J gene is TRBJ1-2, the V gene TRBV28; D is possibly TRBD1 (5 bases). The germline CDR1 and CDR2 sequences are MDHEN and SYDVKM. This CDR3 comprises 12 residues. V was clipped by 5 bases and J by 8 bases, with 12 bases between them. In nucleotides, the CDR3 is TGTGCCAGCAGTGACCAGGGAAGAGGCTACACCTTC. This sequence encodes CASSDQGRGYTF.

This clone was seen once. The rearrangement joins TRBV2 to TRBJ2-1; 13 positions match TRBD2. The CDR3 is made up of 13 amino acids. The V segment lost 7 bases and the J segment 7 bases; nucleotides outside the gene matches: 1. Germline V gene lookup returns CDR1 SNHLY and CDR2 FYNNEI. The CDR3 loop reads CASKTSGRNEQFF. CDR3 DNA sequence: TGTGCCAGCAAGACTAGCGGGAGGAATGAGCAGTTCTTC.

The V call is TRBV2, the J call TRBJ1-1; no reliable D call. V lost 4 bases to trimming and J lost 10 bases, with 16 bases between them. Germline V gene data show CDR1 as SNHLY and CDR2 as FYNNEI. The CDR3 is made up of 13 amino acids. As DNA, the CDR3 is TGTGCCAGCAGTGGTAGCGCAATTAGATTAGCTTTCTTT. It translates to CASSGSAIRLAFF.

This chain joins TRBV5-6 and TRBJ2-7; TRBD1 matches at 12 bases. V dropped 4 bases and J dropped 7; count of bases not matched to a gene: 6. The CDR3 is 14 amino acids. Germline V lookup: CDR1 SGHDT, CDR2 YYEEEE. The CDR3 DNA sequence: TGTGCCAGCAGCCCGGGACAGGGGGCTCTTGAGCAGTACTTC. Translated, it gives CASSPGQGALEQYF.

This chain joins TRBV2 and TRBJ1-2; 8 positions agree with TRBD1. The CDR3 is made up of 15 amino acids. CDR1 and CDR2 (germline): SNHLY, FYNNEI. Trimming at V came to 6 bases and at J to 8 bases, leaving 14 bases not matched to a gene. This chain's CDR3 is CASSGPHRGVLGYTF. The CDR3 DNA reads TGTGCCAGCAGCGGTCCCCACAGGGGGGTGCTCGGCTACACCTTC.

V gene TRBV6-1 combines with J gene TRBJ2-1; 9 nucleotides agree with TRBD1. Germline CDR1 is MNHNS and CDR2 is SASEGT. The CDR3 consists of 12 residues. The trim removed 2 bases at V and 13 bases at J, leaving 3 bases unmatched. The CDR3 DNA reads TGTGCCAGCAGTGAAAAGGGACAGGGCCAGTTCTTC. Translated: CASSEKGQGQFF.

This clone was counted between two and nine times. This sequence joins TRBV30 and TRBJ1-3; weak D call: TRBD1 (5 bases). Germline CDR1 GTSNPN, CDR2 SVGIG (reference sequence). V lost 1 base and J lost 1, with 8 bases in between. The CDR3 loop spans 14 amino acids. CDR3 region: CAWSAYRSGNTIYF. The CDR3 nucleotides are TGTGCCTGGAGTGCATACAGGTCTGGAAACACCATATATTTT.

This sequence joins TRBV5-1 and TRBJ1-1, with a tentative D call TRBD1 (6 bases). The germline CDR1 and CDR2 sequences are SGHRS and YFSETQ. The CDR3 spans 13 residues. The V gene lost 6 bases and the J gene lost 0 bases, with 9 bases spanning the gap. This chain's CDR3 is CASKDSMNTEAFF. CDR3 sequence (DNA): TGCGCCAGCAAGGACAGCATGAACACTGAAGCTTTCTTT.

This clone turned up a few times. CDR3 nucleotide sequence: TGCAGCGTCGAGACTTTTTTCGGGGATACGCAGTATTTT. It is translated as CSVETFFGDTQYF. The rearrangement joins TRBV29-1 to TRBJ2-3; D not certain. The germline V gene encodes CDR1 SQVTM and CDR2 ANQGSEA. Trimming removed 6 bases at V and 6 bases at J, with 16 bases between. This CDR3 region has 13 residues.

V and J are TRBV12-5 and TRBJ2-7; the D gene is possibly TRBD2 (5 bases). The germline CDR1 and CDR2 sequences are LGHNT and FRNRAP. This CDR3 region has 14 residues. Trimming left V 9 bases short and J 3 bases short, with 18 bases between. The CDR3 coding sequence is TGTGCTAGCCTCGGGGATGGTCTGGTCTACGAGCAGTACTTC. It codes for CASLGDGLVYEQYF.

The CDR3 DNA reads TGTGCCAGCAGCACGACAGGGGCGGGTCATCAGCCCCAGCATTTT. It yields the protein CASSTTGAGHQPQHF. This chain connects TRBV28 to TRBJ1-5, with 8 bases identical to TRBD1. CDR1 and CDR2 from the germline V gene are MDHEN and SYDVKM. V was pared by 6 bases and J by 5 bases, with 9 bases of the junction left unmatched. The CDR3 sequence is 15 residues long. Full variable domain (outside the CDR3, taken from reference TRBV28 and TRBJ1-5): DVKVTQSSRYLVKRTGEKVFLECVQDMDHENMFWYRQDPGLGLRLIYFSYDVKMKEKGDIPEGYSVSREKKERFSLILESASTNQTSMYLCASSTTGAGHQPQHFGDGTRLSIL.

This chain's CDR3 is CASSLQGRSGYTF. The CDR3 DNA follows: TGCGCCAGCAGCTTACAGGGGCGGAGTGGCTACACCTTC. The chain carries TRBV5-1 and TRBJ1-2; 7 bases are shared with TRBD1. Germline trimming cut 2 bases from V and 7 bases from J; bases unmatched to any gene: 5. Per the germline V gene, CDR1 is SGHRS and CDR2 is YFSETQ. The CDR3 has 13 amino acids.